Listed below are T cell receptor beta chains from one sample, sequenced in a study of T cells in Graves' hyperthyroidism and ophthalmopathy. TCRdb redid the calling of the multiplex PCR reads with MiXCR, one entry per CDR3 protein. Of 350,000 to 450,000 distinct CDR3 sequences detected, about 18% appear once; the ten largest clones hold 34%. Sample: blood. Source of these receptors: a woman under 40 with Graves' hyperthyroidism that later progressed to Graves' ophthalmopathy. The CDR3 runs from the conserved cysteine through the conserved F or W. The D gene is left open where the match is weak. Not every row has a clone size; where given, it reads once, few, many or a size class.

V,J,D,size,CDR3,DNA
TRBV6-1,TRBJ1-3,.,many,CASRVPGLISGNTIYF,TGTGCCAGCAGGGTACCGGGGCTGATCTCTGGAAACACCATATATTTT
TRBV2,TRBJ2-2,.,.,CASRPGELFF,TGTGCCAGCAGGCCCGGGGAGCTGTTTTTT
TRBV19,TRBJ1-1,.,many,CASSMGGYHTEAFF,TGTGCCAGTAGTATGGGGGGATATCACACTGAAGCTTTCTTT
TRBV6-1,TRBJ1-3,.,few,CASSSGDTIYF,TGTGCCAGCAGTTCAGGGGACACCATATATTTT
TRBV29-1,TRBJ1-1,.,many,CSVGIGMNTEAFF,TGCAGCGTTGGCATCGGGATGAACACTGAAGCTTTCTTT
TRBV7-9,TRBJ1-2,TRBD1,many,CASSLPPDRDHGYTF,TGTGCCAGCAGCTTACCGCCCGACAGGGATCATGGCTACACCTTC
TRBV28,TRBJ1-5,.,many,CASSVLNQPQHF,TGTGCCAGCAGTGTACTTAACCAGCCCCAGCATTTT
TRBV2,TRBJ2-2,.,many,CASNGETGELFF,TGTGCCAGCAACGGGGAGACCGGGGAGCTGTTTTTT
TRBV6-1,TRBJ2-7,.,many,CASSRYSREAYEQYF,TGTGCCAGCAGCCGGTACTCGAGGGAAGCCTACGAGCAGTACTTC
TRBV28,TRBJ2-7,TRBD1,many,CASSHRGLVSEQYF,TGTGCCAGCAGCCACAGGGGTTTGGTTTCCGAGCAGTACTTC
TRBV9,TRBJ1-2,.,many,CASSVSGQTLYGYTF,TGTGCCAGCAGCGTATCCGGACAGACCCTCTATGGCTACACCTTC
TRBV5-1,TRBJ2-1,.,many,CASSRGDPPYNEQFF,TGCGCCAGCAGCAGGGGGGACCCACCCTACAATGAGCAGTTCTTC
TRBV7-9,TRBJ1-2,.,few,CASSWTATNYGYTF,TGTGCCAGCAGCTGGACAGCTACTAACTATGGCTACACCTTC
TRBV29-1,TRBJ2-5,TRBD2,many,CSVRSGGVRDQYF,TGCAGCGTGCGTAGCGGGGGGGTAAGAGACCAGTACTTC
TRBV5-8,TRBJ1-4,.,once,CASSRGQTNEKLFF,TGTGCCAGCAGCCGCGGGCAAACTAATGAAAAACTGTTTTTT
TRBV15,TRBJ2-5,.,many,CATSRDLKTQYF,TGTGCCACCAGCAGAGATCTGAAGACCCAGTACTTC
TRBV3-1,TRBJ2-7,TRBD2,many,CASSLGLAGGRPYEQYF,TGTGCCAGCAGCCTGGGACTAGCGGGAGGGAGGCCCTACGAGCAGTACTTC
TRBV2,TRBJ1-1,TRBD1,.,CATSDRGESEAFF,TGTGCCACCTCGGACAGGGGAGAAAGTGAAGCTTTCTTT
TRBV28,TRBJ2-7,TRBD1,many,CASRGRGQGSYEQYF,TGTGCCAGCAGGGGCCGTGGACAGGGTTCTTACGAGCAGTACTTC
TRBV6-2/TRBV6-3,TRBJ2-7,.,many,CASTPSRGYEQYF,TGTGCCAGCACCCCTAGTCGTGGGTACGAGCAGTACTTC
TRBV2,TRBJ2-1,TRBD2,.,CASSDPGLAHDEQFF,TGTGCCAGCAGTGATCCGGGACTAGCCCATGATGAGCAGTTCTTC
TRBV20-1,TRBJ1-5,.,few,CSALIRQEPNQPQHF,TGCAGTGCCCTTATACGACAGGAACCAAATCAGCCCCAGCATTTT